A single sample is the source of the 16 T cell receptor beta chains below, sequenced in a study of cytomegalovirus exposure and HLA in healthy donors. The PCR employed 60 Vbeta primers together with 13 Jbeta primers. Data came from immunoSEQ multiplex PCR; TCRdb stores just in-frame clones and leaves some out. The table lists approximately 130,000 clones, approximately 80% of them singletons. Sequencing was carried out using PBMCs. All receptors derive from a woman aged 40 to 50 in good health and CMV-seronegative.

This clone was counted once. One end of the junction is discordant with germline, which a read error may explain. The gene calls are TRBV25-1 and TRBJ1-2; TRBD1 is a possible D gene (6 bases). Germline CDR1 reads MGHDK; CDR2 reads SYGVNS. The CDR3 runs to 14 residues. The CDR3 is CASSSTGSYYGYPF. CDR3 bases: TGTGCCAGCAGTTCAACAGGGTCTTACTATGGCTACCCCTTC.

The J gene is TRBJ2-3, the V gene TRBV7-2; D not certain. The germline CDR1 and CDR2 sequences are SGHTA and FQGNSA. Trimming stripped 2 bases from V and 7 bases from J, with 7 bases between. The CDR3 is 12 residues long. The CDR3 spells CASSLWANTQYF. CDR3 in DNA: TGTGCCAGCAGCTTATGGGCGAATACGCAGTATTTT.

The sample holds a few counts of this clone. The CDR3 coding sequence is TGTGCCAGCAGTCTCTTCCCAACTGGTGGCGAGCAGTACTTC. Amino acids: CASSLFPTGGEQYF. The chain is built from TRBV2 and TRBJ2-7; no firm D call. The V and J ends lost 5 bases and 6 bases respectively, with 17 bases between them. The CDR3 covers 14 residues. CDR1 is SNHLY, CDR2 FYNNEI, per germline.

The rearrangement uses TRBV7-9 and TRBJ2-7; TRBD1 matches 10 bases. Germline lookup yields CDR1 SEHNR and CDR2 FQNEAQ (reference sequence). The CDR3 length is 15 residues. The V gene end was trimmed by 6 bases and the J gene end by 5 bases; junction bases not matched to a gene: 10. The CDR3 DNA follows: TGTGCCAGCAGGGCCTCCGGGGACAGGGGCCACGAGCAGTACTTC. Translating it yields CASRASGDRGHEQYF.

This clone was observed a single time. V is TRBV10-3 and J is TRBJ1-1; D not certain. Between the trimmed V and J ends, which lost 4 bases and 5 bases, there was a span of 8 bases. This CDR3 comprises 12 residues. Germline values: CDR1 ENHRY, CDR2 SYGVKD. The CDR3 sequence: CAISGRETEAFF. In DNA form, the CDR3 reads TGTGCCATCAGTGGTCGGGAAACTGAAGCTTTCTTT.

The chain joins TRBV7-6 to TRBJ1-4, with TRBD1 matching over 8 bases. Germline V lookup: CDR1 SGHVS, CDR2 FNYEAQ. The CDR3 has 15 residues. Trimming removed 5 bases from V and 4 bases from J; junction bases left unmatched: 6. CDR3 bases: TGTGCCAGCAGCCACAGGACAGGGTTTAATGAAAAACTGTTTTTT. This translates into CASSHRTGFNEKLFF.

This rearrangement joins TRBV5-8 to TRBJ2-7, with no clear D. In germline, CDR1 is SGHTS, CDR2 YDEGEE. The CDR3 has 12 amino acids. V was trimmed by 4 bases and J by 0 bases, leaving 5 bases between them. The chain's CDR3 is CASSPSSYEQYF. CDR3 nucleotides: TGTGCCAGCAGCCCCTCCTCCTACGAGCAGTACTTC.

This chain uses TRBV4-1 with TRBJ2-7; 7 positions agree with TRBD2. The trim removed 4 bases at V and 4 bases at J, leaving 7 bases unmatched. The CDR3 totals 14 residues. CDR1 and CDR2 from the germline V gene are MGHRA and YSYEKL. The CDR3 nucleotides read TGCGCCAGCAGCCTTCTGGGGGGGGAATACGAGCAGTACTTC. Translation: CASSLLGGEYEQYF.

There are a few counts of this clone. This CDR3 reads CASTPGGRGTTEAFF. DNA of the CDR3: TGTGCCAGCACACCCGGGGGGAGGGGAACCACTGAAGCTTTCTTT. V and J are TRBV6-5 and TRBJ1-1; D is perhaps TRBD1 (5 bases). Germline V lookup: CDR1 MNHEY, CDR2 SVGAGI. The CDR3 sequence is 15 residues long. V lost 7 bases, J lost 4 bases, and 19 bases lay in between.

V usage is TRBV2 and J usage is TRBJ1-2; TRBD1 matches at 7 bases. Germline V CDR1 and CDR2: SNHLY, FYNNEI. The length of the CDR3 is 15 residues. Trimming at V came to 6 bases and at J to 3 bases, leaving 10 bases not matched to a gene. Here the CDR3 DNA reads TGTGCCAGCAGACCACCGGGACAGAACCACTATGGCTACACCTTC. Its translation is CASRPPGQNHYGYTF. The full variable domain, completed using reference TRBV2 and TRBJ1-2, is EPEVTQTPSHQVTQMGQEVILRCVPISNHLYFYWYRQILGQKVEFLVSFYNNEISEKSEIFDDQFSVERPDGSNFTLKIRSTKLEDSAMYFCASRPPGQNHYGYTFGSGTRLTVV.

As DNA, the CDR3 is TGTGCCAGCAGCTGGGGAGTGAATGAGCAGTTCTTC. The encoded protein is CASSWGVNEQFF. The chain employs TRBV5-4 and TRBJ2-1; tentative D call: TRBD2 (5 bases). Germline lookup yields CDR1 SGHNT and CDR2 YYREEE (reference sequence). This CDR3 is built from 12 residues. Trimming cost V 3 bases and J 7 bases, with 8 bases left between them.

The chain combines TRBV19 with TRBJ2-2, with D tentatively TRBD1 (6 bases). The V gene lost 5 bases and the J gene lost 3 bases, with 13 bases spanning the gap. Looked up from germline, CDR1 is LNHDA and CDR2 is SQIVND (reference sequence). The CDR3 is 15 amino acids. CDR3: CASSWGGGDTGELFF. In nucleotides, the CDR3 is TGTGCCAGTAGTTGGGGTGGGGGCGACACCGGGGAGCTGTTTTTT.

The count of this clone is one. V usage is TRBV7-8 and J usage is TRBJ2-5, with a possible D match to TRBD1 (5 bases). The CDR3 totals 15 residues. From germline, CDR1 is SGHVS and CDR2 FQNEAQ. Trimming took off 1 base at V and 6 bases at J, with 15 bases between the two ends. CDR3 DNA sequence: TGTGCCAGCAGCTTAGGTGGGGCCGCCCCGAAGACCCAGTACTTC. This gives the protein CASSLGGAAPKTQYF.

The CDR3 DNA follows: TGTGCCAGCAGCGTAGGCCCCTCTGAGGGTTCACCCCTCCACTTT. This sequence encodes CASSVGPSEGSPLHF. The genes are TRBV9 and TRBJ1-6; D uncertain. V lost 0 bases and J lost 9, with 13 bases in between. This CDR3 spans 15 amino acids. Germline loops: CDR1 SGDLS, CDR2 YYNGEE.

The sample holds many counts of this clone. The V and J genes are TRBV15 and TRBJ2-3, with a possible D match to TRBD2 (6 bases). V was trimmed by 0 bases and J by 8 bases, leaving 18 bases between them. The length of the CDR3 is 16 residues. In germline, CDR1 is LNHNV, CDR2 YYDKDF (reference sequence). This CDR3 reads CATSRDSEREIGTQYF. The CDR3 DNA sequence: TGTGCCACCAGCAGAGATTCGGAACGGGAGATTGGTACGCAGTATTTT.

The rearrangement joins TRBV11-1 to TRBJ1-6; D is unclear. Trimming took 1 base from V and 12 from J, leaving 10 bases between them. CDR3 length equals 13 residues. Germline V gene data show CDR1 as SGHAT and CDR2 as FQDESV (reference sequence). The CDR3 loop is CASSLESGLPLHF. DNA of the CDR3: TGTGCCAGCAGCTTAGAATCGGGATTACCCCTCCACTTT.